This T cell receptor (beta chain) was retrieved from a study of blood T cell repertoires in COVID-19. Study details: Sites across the United States, Italy and Spain contributed samples from acute and convalescent COVID-19. The cDNA or gDNA used as material had been derived from T cells, B-cell-depleted T cells, or PBMCs.

Original handling: The authors estimated nucleated cell counts from reference gene primer amplification. Here immunoSEQ multiplex PCR was the method, and the copy in TCRdb shows in-frame clones only, minus some. V and J calls and clone size come straight from that table; D and trimming were deduced from the DNA. In the table there are approximately 150,000 clones, approximately 90% of which are singletons. The count of this clone is one. This clonotype was sampled from a human donor in a cohort sampled during active COVID-19. The specimen was peripheral blood.

CDR3: CASSLAHQGLANYGYTF. CDR3 coding DNA: TGTGCCAGCAGTTTAGCGCACCAGGGTCTAGCTAACTATGGCTACACCTTC. This chain links TRBV28 with TRBJ1-2; possibly TRBD1 for D (5 bases). CDR3 length: 17 amino acids. Per the germline V gene, CDR1 is MDHEN and CDR2 is SYDVKM. Trimming removed 2 bases from V and 0 bases from J, with 16 bases in between.